These T cell receptor beta chains were read from a single sample in a study of cytomegalovirus exposure and HLA in healthy donors. Sequencing used immunoSEQ multiplex PCR; TCRdb keeps in-frame clones, though not all of them. The top ten clones hold 1.5% to 2% of a sample with some 180,000 clones, about 70% of them seen once. Sample: PBMCs. The receptors originated from a woman under 40 in good health and CMV-seronegative. Each CDR3 is given with its conserved first and last residue. D genes are given only for firm matches. Some rows have no size entry. The others give once, few or many, or a class for an expanded clone.

TRBJ2-1 | TRBD2 | TRBV6-4 | . | CASSDPSGEVEVSDEQFF | TGTGCCAGCAGTGACCCCAGCGGGGAGGTCGAGGTTAGCGATGAGCAGTTCTTC
TRBJ2-1 | . | TRBV6-6 | few | CARTRTVLNEQFF | TGTGCCAGGACTAGGACCGTCCTCAATGAGCAGTTCTTC
TRBJ2-7 | TRBD1 | TRBV5-4 | . | CASSLGTAASYEQYF | TGTGCCAGCAGCTTAGGGACAGCAGCTTCCTACGAGCAGTACTTC
TRBJ2-2 | TRBD2 | TRBV10-1 | . | CASSARGGLGTGELFF | TGCGCCAGCAGTGCACGGGGGGGGCTCGGGACCGGGGAGCTGTTTTTT
TRBJ2-7 | TRBD1 | TRBV19 | once | CASTPGTGRNYEQYF | TGTGCCAGTACCCCCGGGACAGGGAGGAACTACGAGCAGTACTTC
TRBJ2-1 | TRBD2 | TRBV19 | . | CASSIDLGLAFYNEQFF | TGTGCCAGTAGTATAGACCTGGGACTAGCGTTCTACAATGAGCAGTTCTTC
TRBJ2-7 | . | TRBV10-1 | . | CAHYVRNRDFTTPIYEQYF | TGCGCCCACTACGTACGTAACAGGGATTTCACGACTCCTATCTACGAGCAGTACTTC
TRBJ2-5 | . | TRBV7-9 | . | CASSLAQGTETQYF | TGTGCCAGCAGCTTAGCTCAGGGAACGGAGACCCAGTACTTC
TRBJ2-7 | . | TRBV19 | . | CASSIGTIDPYEQYF | TGTGCCAGTAGTATAGGGACAATTGACCCGTACGAGCAGTACTTC
TRBJ2-7 | . | TRBV7-9 | few | CASSPLRGEQYF | TGTGCCAGCAGCCCTCTTAGGGGTGAGCAGTACTTC
TRBJ1-4 | . | TRBV4-3 | . | CASSRSMGGANEKLFF | TGCGCCAGCAGCCGAAGTATGGGGGGAGCTAATGAAAAACTGTTTTTT
TRBJ1-2 | . | TRBV19 | . | CASSIDRQADGYTF | TGTGCCAGTAGTATAGATCGACAAGCGGATGGCTACACCTTC
TRBJ2-3 | . | TRBV27 | . | CASSLVVAVDTQYF | TGTGCCAGCAGCCTGGTGGTAGCCGTAGATACGCAGTATTTT
TRBJ2-1 | . | TRBV7-9 | . | CASSSQSYEQFF | TGTGCCAGCAGCTCGCAGTCGTATGAGCAGTTCTTC
TRBJ2-7 | TRBD2 | TRBV5-1 | . | CASSPIRLAFGYEQYF | TGCGCCAGCAGCCCGATCCGACTAGCTTTTGGGTACGAGCAGTACTTC
TRBJ2-5 | TRBD2 | TRBV7-8 | . | CASSLLIVAGGSEEQYF | TGTGCCAGCAGCTTACTAATTGTAGCGGGAGGGTCTGAGGAGCAGTACTTC
TRBJ1-3 | . | TRBV7-8 | . | CASSIRGVPNTIYF | TGTGCCAGCAGCATACGGGGGGTCCCAAACACCATATATTTT
TRBJ2-1 | TRBD2 | TRBV29-1 | . | CSVEDRSGRAYNEQFF | TGCAGCGTTGAAGATAGAAGCGGGAGGGCCTACAATGAGCAGTTCTTC
TRBJ1-5 | TRBD1 | TRBV9 | . | CASSSTGGNQPQHF | TGTGCCAGCAGCTCTACAGGGGGCAATCAGCCCCAGCATTTT
TRBJ2-5 | TRBD2 | TRBV13 | . | CASSFRRGGWETQYF | TGTGCCAGCAGCTTTCGGCGGGGGGGCTGGGAGACCCAGTACTTC
TRBJ1-2 | TRBD1 | TRBV7-9 | . | CSSSLGTAYGYTF | TGTTCCAGCAGCTTAGGGACAGCCTATGGCTACACCTTC
TRBJ2-1 | TRBD2 | TRBV7-3 | . | CASSLNVAGFYNEQFF | TGTGCCAGCAGCTTAAATGTAGCGGGGTTCTACAATGAGCAGTTCTTC
TRBJ2-7 | TRBD1 | TRBV11-2 | . | CASSLTFGQGVSYEQYF | TGTGCCAGCAGCTTAACATTTGGACAGGGGGTGTCCTACGAGCAGTACTTC
TRBJ1-4 | . | TRBV19 | . | CASSSQGGTNEKLFF | TGTGCCAGTAGTTCGCAGGGAGGAACTAATGAAAAACTGTTTTTT
TRBJ2-7 | . | TRBV9 | . | CASSGSEGSLGEQYF | TGTGCCAGCAGCGGCTCGGAGGGGAGCCTTGGCGAGCAGTACTTC
TRBJ1-5 | . | TRBV6-6 | once | CASSYSRYQPQHF | TGTGCCAGCAGTTACTCCAGATATCAGCCCCAGCATTTT
TRBJ2-7 | . | TRBV9 | once | CASSVGFTDSYEQYF | TGTGCCAGCAGCGTCGGTTTTACAGATTCCTACGAGCAGTACTTC
TRBJ2-2 | . | TRBV27 | . | CASSLLAGELFF | TGTGCCAGCAGTTTGCTAGCTGGGGAGCTGTTTTTT
TRBJ2-7 | . | TRBV9 | few | CASSPPNSGYEQYF | TGTGCCAGCAGCCCACCCAACAGCGGCTACGAGCAGTACTTC
TRBJ2-3 | TRBD2 | TRBV6-5 | . | CASSYRGRITDTQYF | TGTGCCAGCAGTTACCGCGGGAGAATTACAGATACGCAGTATTTT
TRBJ2-2 | . | TRBV10-1 | once | CASSDYSWRLHGGELFF | TGCGCCAGCAGTGACTACTCTTGGCGACTCCATGGCGGGGAGCTGTTTTTT
TRBJ2-3 | TRBD2 | TRBV5-1 | once | CASSFAGGGTDTQYF | TGCGCCAGCAGCTTTGCGGGAGGGGGCACAGATACGCAGTATTTT
TRBJ2-7 | . | TRBV5-6 | . | CASSSLLGQTYEQYF | TGTGCCAGCAGCTCCCTCTTAGGACAGACATACGAGCAGTACTTC
TRBJ1-2 | . | TRBV6-1 | . | CASSERGNAGYTF | TGTGCCAGCAGTGAGCGGGGTAATGCTGGCTACACCTTC
TRBJ2-7 | . | TRBV10-2 | . | CASTPGTIYEQYF | TGCGCCAGCACTCCGGGAACGATTTACGAGCAGTACTTC
TRBJ2-1 | . | TRBV12-5 | . | CASGLVGDSSVGEQFF | TGTGCTAGTGGTTTGGTCGGGGACTCGTCCGTGGGTGAGCAGTTCTTC
TRBJ1-3 | TRBD1 | TRBV2 | . | CASSVQGFGNTIYF | TGTGCCAGCAGTGTACAGGGGTTCGGAAACACCATATATTTT
TRBJ2-3 | TRBD2 | TRBV5-1 | . | CASSKSAGVSTDTQYF | TGCGCCAGCAGCAAGTCCGCGGGAGTCAGCACAGATACGCAGTATTTT
TRBJ2-7 | . | TRBV5-4 | few | CASSAKTGTYEQYF | TGTGCCAGCAGCGCGAAGACAGGTACCTACGAGCAGTACTTC
TRBJ1-2 | TRBD1 | TRBV20-1 | . | CSGAGGWGYTF | TGCAGTGGAGCAGGGGGCTGGGGCTACACCTTC
TRBJ2-1 | . | TRBV7-9 | . | CASRPMDGSSYNEQFF | TGTGCCAGCAGACCGATGGACGGGAGCTCCTACAATGAGCAGTTCTTC
TRBJ1-1 | . | TRBV18 | few | CASSRDSQNTEAFF | TGTGCCAGCTCACGAGATTCCCAGAACACTGAAGCTTTCTTT